This TCR beta chain was sequenced in a study of blood T cells in healthy people across ages. The germline V and J ends were trimmed by 1 base and 6 bases, with 17 bases remaining between them. CDR3 length: 16 residues. Germline assignment: CDR1 SGHTA and CDR2 FQGNSA. This clonotype turned up a few times. The use of a sample-barcoded 5' primer and a J-beta primer mix characterized a second PCR of about 7 to 12 cycles. Each CDR3 protein is one row after TCRdb ran MiXCR on the 5' RACE reads. This sample yields about 580,000 distinct CDR3 sequences, of which around 50% are seen a single time; 20% to 25% belongs to the top ten.

The sequence derives from a man older than 75 in good health. This rearrangement joins TRBV7-2 to TRBJ2-3; the D gene is possibly TRBD2 (7 bases). The sample comprised blood. The CDR3 region has the DNA TGTGCCAGCAGCTTAGTGGTGGGGGGGCAATCTGATACGCAGTATTTT. Its translation is CASSLVVGGQSDTQYF.